The sequence of this T cell receptor (beta chain) was determined in a study of response to subunit inactivated influenza vaccine. On this clonotype: What it binds is not known.

J gave up 7 bases and V 4 bases, and 3 bases lay outside the gene matches. CDR3 length equals 14 residues. General study findings and limits: Authors suggested each seasonal flu vaccination may recruit only limited numbers of new T cells.

TCRdb used MiXCR to reprocess the RT-PCR reads, holding one entry per CDR3 protein. This sample carries about 610,000 distinct CDR3 sequences, approximately 15% of them seen once, and the ten largest clones take over 8.5%. This clonotype originated in a man aged 50-60 years who received an inactivated influenza vaccine. The sample consisted of PBMCs from blood, taken 12 days after vaccination. This chain connects TRBV12-3 or TRBV12-4 to TRBJ1-5; TRBD1 matches at 11 bases. CDR3 DNA sequence: TGTGCCAGCAGTTCGGACAGGGGGCCCCAGCCCCAGCATTTT. Translating it yields CASSSDRGPQPQHF.